These 18 T cell receptor beta chains were all obtained from the same sample, sequenced in a study of post-analysis software for immune sequencing data. Broader study findings: Patients had higher frequencies than controls of roughly five TRBV segments, including TRBV5-6, TRBV5-1 and TRBV20-1.

Prepared TCR beta cDNA libraries contained unique molecular identifiers. One entry per CDR3 protein results from TCRdb running MiXCR on the PCR reads. The data hold over 700,000 distinct CDR3 sequences, with around 27% observed a single time. No antigen has been assigned to these receptors. Sequencing used blood. All receptors derive from a girl aged 5-17 years with multiple sclerosis.

This clonotype was observed a few times. The chain employs TRBV12-3 or TRBV12-4 and TRBJ2-2; possibly TRBD2 for D (6 bases). The CDR3 length is 17 residues. Trimming removed 3 bases from V and 1 base from J, with 15 bases in between. Here the CDR3 reads CASSFPLGEENTGELFF. DNA of the CDR3: TGTGCCAGCAGTTTCCCACTGGGGGAGGAGAACACCGGGGAGCTGTTTTTT.

This clonotype was detected only a few times. This chain links TRBV18 with TRBJ1-2; tentative D call: TRBD1 (6 bases). Germline assignment: CDR1 KGHSH and CDR2 LQKENI. Trimming shortened V by 0 bases and J by 7 bases, and 15 bases separated the two germline ends. The CDR3 covers 15 residues. CDR3 DNA sequence: TGTGCCAGCTCACCACCGGGGGGGCGACAGAGTGGCTACACCTTC. It specifies CASSPPGGRQSGYTF.

This rearrangement joins TRBV7-9 to TRBJ2-1; TRBD2 is a possible D gene (6 bases). Germline assignment: CDR1 SEHNR and CDR2 FQNEAQ (reference sequence). Deletions cut 5 bases from V and 4 bases from J, with 24 bases between. CDR3 length: 18 amino acids. The CDR3 DNA follows: TGTGCCAGCAGCCCCGGGACTGGCGGGCGAGTGGATTACAATGAGCAGTTCTTC. Translating gives CASSPGTGGRVDYNEQFF.

V usage is TRBV15 and J usage is TRBJ2-7; no reliable D call. Germline V gene sequence: CDR1 LNHNV, CDR2 YYDKDF (reference sequence). Trimming removed 0 bases at V and 0 bases at J, with 6 bases between. CDR3 size: 14 residues. Here the CDR3 DNA reads TGTGCCACCAGCAGAGACTCGAACTCCTACGAGCAGTACTTC. Translation: CATSRDSNSYEQYF.

This clonotype appeared a single time. The chain has TRBV28 and TRBJ1-2, with D possibly TRBD1 on 6 matching bases. The V gene lost 5 bases and the J gene lost 6 bases, with 22 bases spanning the gap. The CDR3 is made up of 16 amino acids. Per germline, CDR1 MDHEN and CDR2 SYDVKM. CDR3 sequence: CASSPMAGARVDGYTF. DNA of the CDR3: TGTGCCAGCAGTCCTATGGCGGGGGCCAGAGTGGATGGCTACACCTTC.

CDR3 coding DNA: TGCAGTGCTAGTTTAGGAGACAGGCCTGGGGCCAACGTCCTGACTTTC. As protein: CSASLGDRPGANVLTF. This chain uses TRBV20-1 with TRBJ2-6; possibly TRBD1 for D (6 bases). The CDR3 contains 16 residues. V gave up 3 bases and J gave up 2 bases, with 14 bases separating them. Germline V gene data show CDR1 as DFQATT and CDR2 as SNEGSKA (reference sequence).

The rearrangement links TRBV12-3 or TRBV12-4 to TRBJ1-2; no clear D. The V and J ends lost 1 base and 4 bases respectively, with 7 bases between them. CDR3 size: 13 residues. In DNA, the CDR3 is TGTGCCAGCAGTTTAGTGGCAGTCTATGGCTACACCTTC. Protein product: CASSLVAVYGYTF.

This clonotype was detected only a few times. The chain combines TRBV2 with TRBJ2-7, with D tentatively TRBD2 (6 bases). Between the trimmed V and J ends, which lost 7 bases and 4 bases, there was a span of 20 bases. CDR3 length: 15 amino acids. Germline values: CDR1 SNHLY, CDR2 FYNNEI. The CDR3 DNA sequence: TGTGCCAGCATGGGGGGACTCCCCCGCAAATACGAGCAGTACTTC. Its protein product is CASMGGLPRKYEQYF.

As concerns this clonotype: Since a much larger clone is just one base distant, this may be a read error. The CDR3 region is CASSQDVTQYF. The CDR3 nucleotides are TGCGCCAGCAGCCAAGATGTGACCCAGTACTTC. This sequence joins TRBV4-1 and TRBJ2-7; no clear D gene. The J call may not be correct, given that the DNA end is closer to TRBJ2-5. CDR3 size: 11 residues. The V gene's germline CDR1 is MGHRA and CDR2 YSYEKL.

The CDR3: CASSLWPSNYNEQYF. CDR3 in DNA: TGCGCCAGCAGCTTGTGGCCCTCAAACTACAATGAGCAGTACTTC. The genes are TRBV5-1 and TRBJ2-5; D is ambiguous. This CDR3 comprises 15 residues. V was clipped by 1 base and J by 11 bases, with 21 bases between them. Germline CDR1 reads SGHRS; CDR2 reads YFSETQ.

For this clonotype: Its ends do not fully match the called genes, so a read error is possible. This chain links TRBV28 with TRBJ1-4; 8 nucleotides match TRBD1. The CDR3 totals 15 residues. The V gene's germline CDR1 is MDHEN and CDR2 SYDVKM. The CDR3 reads CAGRTRGQANEKLFF. The DNA for the CDR3 is TGTGCCGGCAGGACCAGGGGGCAGGCTAATGAAAAACTGTTTTTT.

This clonotype was observed at least ten times. J is TRBJ1-5 and V is TRBV29-1; D gene unclear. Between the trimmed V and J ends, which lost 7 bases and 1 base, there was a span of 17 bases. Germline V gene data show CDR1 as SQVTM and CDR2 as ANQGSEA. This CDR3 has 15 residues. The CDR3 DNA reads as TGCAGCGGCCCGAGAGGGCCGGGAAGCAATCAGCCCCAGCATTTT. This codes for CSGPRGPGSNQPQHF.

The CDR3 sequence is CAISSPKGTVSMNTEAFF. The CDR3 DNA reads TGTGCCATCAGCTCCCCCAAAGGGACAGTCTCGATGAACACTGAAGCTTTCTTT. The chain carries TRBV10-3 and TRBJ1-1; 7 bases agree with TRBD1. Germline CDR1 ENHRY, CDR2 SYGVKD. This CDR3 is built from 18 residues. With 6 bases clipped from V and 0 bases from J, the junction kept 16 bases outside the gene matches.

The gene calls are TRBV2 and TRBJ2-7; tentatively, D is TRBD2 (5 bases). Trimming took off 8 bases at V and 0 bases at J, with 14 bases between the two ends. This CDR3 has 14 residues. CDR1 is SNHLY, CDR2 FYNNEI, per germline. As DNA, the CDR3 is TGTGCCAGCGGCGGACTGATGAGCTCCTACGAGCAGTACTTC. It is translated as CASGGLMSSYEQYF.

This sequence joins TRBV15 and TRBJ2-1; tentative D call: TRBD1 (6 bases). The V gene's germline CDR1 is LNHNV and CDR2 YYDKDF (reference sequence). Trimming removed 0 bases at V and 8 bases at J, with 17 bases between. The length of the CDR3 is 16 residues. In DNA, the CDR3 is TGTGCCACCAGCAGAGACAGGGGTTCGGGGTCCGATGAGCAGTTCTTC. Encoded protein: CATSRDRGSGSDEQFF.

This clonotype came up once. This may arise from a read error, as a much more abundant clone is one base away. The chain employs TRBV10-3 and TRBJ2-1; D is possibly TRBD2 (7 bases). CDR3 length: 16 amino acids. The germline CDR1 and CDR2 sequences are ENHRY and SYGVKD. In DNA, the CDR3 is TGTGCCATTACGGGGGGCGAGGGCCTTTCCTGCAATGAGCAGTTCTTC. The encoded protein is CAITGGEGLSCNEQFF.

The chain has TRBV4-2 and TRBJ2-1; the D is unclear. With 1 base removed from V and 8 bases from J, the gap between germline ends came to 6 bases. The germline V gene encodes CDR1 LGHNA and CDR2 YNFKEQ. The length of the CDR3 is 12 residues. The DNA of the CDR3 is TGTGCCAGCAGCCAAGTGGTAGATGAGCAGTTCTTC. Its protein product is CASSQVVDEQFF.

The chain has TRBV19 and TRBJ1-1; D is uncertain. V gave up 4 bases and J gave up 12 bases, with 6 bases separating them. CDR1 LNHDA and CDR2 SQIVND come from the germline V gene (reference sequence). CDR3 length: 9 residues. The CDR3 here is CASSTPPFF. CDR3 bases: TGTGCCAGTAGTACCCCGCCTTTCTTT.